The clone carrying this TCR beta chain occurred many times. Antigen: not known. UMIs and a universal primer site were added when TCR cDNA was made by 5'RACE template switching. One entry per CDR3 protein, called by TCRdb with MiXCR from the 5' RACE reads. The sample contains 150,000 to 200,000 distinct CDR3 sequences, about 6% of which appear only once. Trimming pared 4 bases from V and 2 bases from J, leaving 16 bases between. Germline assignment: CDR1 SGHDN and CDR2 FVKESK. The CDR3 runs 16 residues. The data were obtained in a study of T cells after yellow fever vaccination. As for the study in general: The fractions with low cell numbers were processed using SMART-Seq v4 Ultra Low Input.

Points from the study as a whole: Booster sampling recovered most clones from primary vaccination (less than 97% CD4, roughly 90% CD8). Though it reached lower strength, the secondary response hit its peak faster, day 5 versus 15.

This clonotype was obtained from a man younger than 35 who received the YFV17D yellow fever vaccine. Sequences were derived from CD4+ T cells sorted from PBMCs, sampled on the day of the first yellow fever vaccination. The gene calls are TRBV14 and TRBJ2-3; unclear D gene. CDR3 residues: CASSRGRQVITDTQYF. The CDR3, as DNA: TGTGCCAGCAGCCGGGGTCGGCAGGTGATCACAGATACGCAGTATTTT.